This TCR beta chain originates from a study of T-cell memory formation after mild COVID-19. The TCR alpha and TCR beta cDNA libraries, bearing sample barcodes and UMIs, were generated by 5'RACE using constant-segment primers. From the 5' RACE reads, TCRdb called clonotypes with MiXCR, one entry per CDR3 protein. The sample holds about 160,000 distinct CDR3 sequences, around a third seen once. Regarding the study as a whole: Clones that contracted clustered mainly in CM and EM if CD4+ and in EMRA if CD8+. Day 15 to 85 contractors were CD4/CD8 balanced; later expanders leaned CD4+.

This clonotype was found a few times. Its antigen is not identified. From germline, CDR1 is SGHTA and CDR2 FQGNSA. CDR3 length equals 13 residues. The V segment lost 5 bases and the J segment 5 bases; nucleotides outside the gene matches: 6. The gene calls are TRBV7-2 and TRBJ2-7; 7 bases are shared with TRBD1. The TCR comes from an adult woman who had mild COVID-19 (a few samples of this study predate the infection). Cell type and time point are not known. Specimen: PBMCs or a T cell subset sorted from them (not recorded which). The CDR3: CASSPDRLNEQYF. The CDR3 DNA follows: TGTGCCAGCAGCCCGGACAGGCTCAACGAGCAGTACTTC. The full variable domain, completed using reference TRBV7-2 and TRBJ2-7, is GAGVSQSPSNKVTEKGKDVELRCDPISGHTALYWYRQSLGQGLEFLIYFQGNSAPDKSGLPSDRFSAERTGGSVSTLTIQRTQQEDSAVYLCASSPDRLNEQYFGPGTRLTVT.